These T cell receptor beta chains were read from a single sample in a study of blood T cell repertoires in COVID-19. The repertoire was sequenced with immunoSEQ multiplex PCR; TCRdb's copy has only in-frame clones and lacks some. The sample consists of around 150,000 clones, 76% of them appearing once. Sequencing was performed on peripheral blood. These receptor sequences come from a woman aged 80 or over with acute or convalescent COVID-19. Both conserved end residues are part of each CDR3. The D gene is left open where the match is weak. Only part of the rows carry a size: once, few, many, or a class if the clone is expanded.

. . TRBJ1-2 TRBV3-1/TRBV3-2 CASSQGLGRGYTF TGTGCCAGCAGCCAAGGATTAGGGAGGGGCTACACCTTC
TRBD2 . TRBJ2-1 TRBV24-1 CATSDNSGHSYNEQFF TGTGCCACCAGTGACAATAGCGGGCACTCCTACAATGAGCAGTTCTTC
TRBD1 . TRBJ1-2 TRBV6-2/TRBV6-3 CASCPGQEIYGYTF TGTGCCAGCTGCCCCGGACAGGAAATCTATGGCTACACCTTC
TRBD1 once TRBJ2-2 TRBV5-1 CASSFGQGNTGELFF TGCGCCAGCAGCTTTGGACAGGGGAACACCGGGGAGCTGTTTTTT
TRBD2 . TRBJ2-1 TRBV6-5 CASSPREGLSNEQFF TGTGCCAGCAGTCCGCGGGAGGGCCTATCCAATGAGCAGTTCTTC
. . TRBJ1-1 TRBV6-4 CASSVYRNTEAFF TGTGCCAGCAGTGTTTACAGGAACACTGAAGCTTTCTTT
TRBD1 . TRBJ1-3 TRBV28 CASSLTGAGNTIYF TGTGCCAGCAGTTTGACAGGGGCTGGAAACACCATATATTTT
. . TRBJ1-3 TRBV21-1 CASSKFWAWAGARNTIYF TGTGCCAGCAGCAAATTTTGGGCGTGGGCGGGGGCTCGAAACACCATATATTTT
TRBD2 . TRBJ2-3 TRBV7-3 CASSLSHPGGSTDTQYF TGTGCCAGCAGCTTAAGTCATCCGGGGGGAAGCACAGATACGCAGTATTTT
TRBD1 . TRBJ1-4 TRBV18 CASSLSAGTGPVLNEKLFF TGTGCCAGCTCGCTATCGGCCGGGACAGGGCCGGTTCTAAATGAAAAACTGTTTTTT
TRBD2 . TRBJ2-1 TRBV18 CASSPGTSGSSEQFF TGTGCCAGCTCACCAGGGACTAGCGGGAGTAGTGAGCAGTTCTTC
. . TRBJ2-4 TRBV6-5 CASYPGQSDIQYF TGTGCCAGCTACCCGGGACAATCGGACATTCAGTACTTC
. . TRBJ2-2 TRBV3-1/TRBV3-2 CASSQVAAGELFF TGTGCCAGCAGCCAAGTTGCAGCCGGGGAGCTGTTTTTT
. . TRBJ1-3 TRBV11-3 CASSSTREPGYTIYF TGTGCCAGCAGCTCCACTCGGGAACCGGGATACACCATATATTTT
TRBD1 . TRBJ1-2 TRBV18 CASSGSLGGLDYGYTF TGTGCCAGCTCAGGATCCCTAGGGGGCTTGGACTATGGCTACACCTTC
. . TRBJ2-7 TRBV19 CASSTPAVRDTYEQYF TGTGCCAGTAGTACCCCAGCGGTTCGGGACACCTACGAGCAGTACTTC
. . TRBJ2-3 TRBV5-1 CASSGGTDTQYF TGCGCCAGCAGCGGAGGCACAGATACGCAGTATTTT
. . TRBJ2-1 TRBV6-5 CASSYSRSYNEQFF TGTGCCAGCAGTTACTCTAGGAGTTACAATGAGCAGTTCTTC
TRBD1 . TRBJ2-1 TRBV7-3 CASRFPGQGGNEQFF TGTGCCAGCAGGTTTCCGGGACAGGGCGGCAATGAGCAGTTCTTC
TRBD2 . TRBJ2-5 TRBV29-1 CSVSGGETQYF TGCAGCGTCTCGGGAGGGGAGACCCAGTACTTC